This T cell receptor (beta chain) is drawn from a study of blood T cell repertoires in COVID-19. V shed 4 bases and J shed 3 bases, with 14 bases lying between them. The CDR3 length is 15 residues. CDR1 LGHNA and CDR2 YNFKEQ come from the germline V gene. The assay was immunoSEQ multiplex PCR, and TCRdb's table has in-frame clones only and misses some. The table includes roughly 91,000 clones, 70% to 85% detected once. V is TRBV4-2 and J is TRBJ2-3; maybe TRBD2 (6 bases). The material sequenced was peripheral blood. This receptor was taken from a man aged 65-85 years with acute or convalescent COVID-19. This chain's CDR3 is CASSLRREGTDTQYF. CDR3 in DNA: TGTGCCAGCAGCCTAAGGAGGGAAGGGACAGATACGCAGTATTTT.